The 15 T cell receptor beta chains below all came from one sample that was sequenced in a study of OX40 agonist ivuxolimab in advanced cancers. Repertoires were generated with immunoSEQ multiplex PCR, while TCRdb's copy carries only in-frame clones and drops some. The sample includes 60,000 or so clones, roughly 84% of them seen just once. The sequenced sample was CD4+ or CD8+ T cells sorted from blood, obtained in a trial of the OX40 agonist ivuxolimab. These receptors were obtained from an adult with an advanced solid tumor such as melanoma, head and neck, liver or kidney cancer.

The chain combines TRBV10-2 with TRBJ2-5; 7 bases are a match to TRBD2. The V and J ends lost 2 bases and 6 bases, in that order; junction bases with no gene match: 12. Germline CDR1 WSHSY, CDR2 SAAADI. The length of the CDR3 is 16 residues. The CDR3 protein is CASSEPLGGSSKTQYF. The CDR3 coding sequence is TGCGCCAGCAGTGAGCCGTTGGGAGGGAGTAGCAAGACCCAGTACTTC.

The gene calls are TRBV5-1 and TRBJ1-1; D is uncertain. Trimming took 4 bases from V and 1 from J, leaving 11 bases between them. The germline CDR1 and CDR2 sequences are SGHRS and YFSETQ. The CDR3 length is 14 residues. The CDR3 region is CASSQQTGNTEAFF. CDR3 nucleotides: TGCGCCAGCAGCCAACAGACTGGGAACACTGAAGCTTTCTTT. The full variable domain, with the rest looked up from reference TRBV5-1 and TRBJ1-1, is KAGVTQTPRYLIKTRGQQVTLSCSPISGHRSVSWYQQTPGQGLQFLFEYFSETQRNKGNFPGRFSGRQFSNSRSEMNVSTLELGDSALYLCASSQQTGNTEAFFGQGTRLTVV.

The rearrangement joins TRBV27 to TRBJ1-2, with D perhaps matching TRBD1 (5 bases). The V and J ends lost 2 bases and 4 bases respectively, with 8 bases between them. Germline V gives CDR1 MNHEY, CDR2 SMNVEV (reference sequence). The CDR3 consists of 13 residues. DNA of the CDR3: TGTGCCAGCAGTTTAGTGGGGACCTATGGCTACACCTTC. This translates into CASSLVGTYGYTF.

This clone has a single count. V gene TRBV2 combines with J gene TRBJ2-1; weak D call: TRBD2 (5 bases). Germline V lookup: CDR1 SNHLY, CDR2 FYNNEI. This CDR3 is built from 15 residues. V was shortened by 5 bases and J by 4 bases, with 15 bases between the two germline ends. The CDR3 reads CASSPSGLGYNEQFF. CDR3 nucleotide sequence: TGTGCCAGCAGTCCGAGCGGTCTTGGTTACAATGAGCAGTTCTTC.

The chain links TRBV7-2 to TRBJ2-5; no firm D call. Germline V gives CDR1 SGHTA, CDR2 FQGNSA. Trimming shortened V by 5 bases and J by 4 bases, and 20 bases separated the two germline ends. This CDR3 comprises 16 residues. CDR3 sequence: CASSLSMAVGRETQYF. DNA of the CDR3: TGTGCCAGCAGCCTAAGTATGGCGGTTGGGCGAGAGACCCAGTACTTC.

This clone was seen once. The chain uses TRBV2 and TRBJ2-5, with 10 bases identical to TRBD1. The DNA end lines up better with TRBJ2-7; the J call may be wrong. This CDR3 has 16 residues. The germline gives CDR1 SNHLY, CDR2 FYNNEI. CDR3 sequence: CASSGAGTGDSYEQYF. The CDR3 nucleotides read TGTGCCAGCAGTGGCGCCGGGACAGGGGACTCCTACGAGCAGTACTTC.

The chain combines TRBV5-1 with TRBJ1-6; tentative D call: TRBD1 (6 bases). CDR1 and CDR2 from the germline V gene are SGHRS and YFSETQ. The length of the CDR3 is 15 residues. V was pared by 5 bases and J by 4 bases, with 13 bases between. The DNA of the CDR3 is TGCGCCAGCAGTAGGGACACCTTTTATAATTCACCCCTCCACTTT. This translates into CASSRDTFYNSPLHF.

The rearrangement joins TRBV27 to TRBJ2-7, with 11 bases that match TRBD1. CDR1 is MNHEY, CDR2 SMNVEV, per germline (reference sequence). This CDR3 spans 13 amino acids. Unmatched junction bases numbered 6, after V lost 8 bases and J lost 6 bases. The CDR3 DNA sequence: TGTGCCAGCCAAGGACAGGGGGCTCGCGAGCAGTACTTC. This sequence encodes CASQGQGAREQYF.

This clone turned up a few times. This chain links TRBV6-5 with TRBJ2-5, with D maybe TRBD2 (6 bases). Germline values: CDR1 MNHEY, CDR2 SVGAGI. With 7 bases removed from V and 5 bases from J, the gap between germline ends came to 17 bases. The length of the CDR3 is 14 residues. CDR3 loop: CASKLREGVETQYF. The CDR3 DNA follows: TGTGCCAGCAAACTGCGGGAAGGAGTTGAGACCCAGTACTTC.

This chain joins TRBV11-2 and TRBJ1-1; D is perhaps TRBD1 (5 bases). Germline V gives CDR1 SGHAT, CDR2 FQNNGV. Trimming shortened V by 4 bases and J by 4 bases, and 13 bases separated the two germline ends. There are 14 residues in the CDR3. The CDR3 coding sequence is TGTGCCAGCAGCTCCAGGGATCGGGGCACTGAAGCTTTCTTT. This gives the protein CASSSRDRGTEAFF. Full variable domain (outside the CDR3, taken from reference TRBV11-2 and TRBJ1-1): EAGVAQSPRYKIIEKRQSVAFWCNPISGHATLYWYQQILGQGPKLLIQFQNNGVVDDSQLPKDRFSAERLKGVDSTLKIQPAKLEDSAVYLCASSSRDRGTEAFFGQGTRLTVV.

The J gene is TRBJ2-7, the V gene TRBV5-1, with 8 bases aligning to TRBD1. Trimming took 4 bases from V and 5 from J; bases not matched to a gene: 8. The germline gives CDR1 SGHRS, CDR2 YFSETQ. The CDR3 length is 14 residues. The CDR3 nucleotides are TGCGCCAGCAGCGCCGACAGGGGTTGGGACGAGCAGTACTTC. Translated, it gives CASSADRGWDEQYF.

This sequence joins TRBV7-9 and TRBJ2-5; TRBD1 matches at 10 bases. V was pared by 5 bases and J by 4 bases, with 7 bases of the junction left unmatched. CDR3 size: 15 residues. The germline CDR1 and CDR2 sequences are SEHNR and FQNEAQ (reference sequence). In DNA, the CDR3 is TGTGCCAGCAGCGTGGACAGGGGGTGGGGAGAGACCCAGTACTTC. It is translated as CASSVDRGWGETQYF.

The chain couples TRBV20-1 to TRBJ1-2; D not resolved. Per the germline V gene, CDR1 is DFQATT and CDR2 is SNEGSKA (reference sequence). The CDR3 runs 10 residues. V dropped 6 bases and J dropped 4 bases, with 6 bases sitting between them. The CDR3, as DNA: TGCAGTGCGGAGGGCTATGGCTACACCTTC. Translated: CSAEGYGYTF.

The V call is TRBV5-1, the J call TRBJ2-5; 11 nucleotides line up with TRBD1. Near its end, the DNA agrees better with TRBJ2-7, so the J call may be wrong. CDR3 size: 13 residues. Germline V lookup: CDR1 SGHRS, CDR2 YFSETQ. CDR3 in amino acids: CASNGQGANEQYF. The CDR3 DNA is TGCGCCAGCAATGGACAGGGGGCGAACGAGCAGTACTTC.

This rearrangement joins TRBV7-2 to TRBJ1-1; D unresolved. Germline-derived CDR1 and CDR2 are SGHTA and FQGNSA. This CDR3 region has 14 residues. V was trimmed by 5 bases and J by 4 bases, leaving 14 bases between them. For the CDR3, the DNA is TGTGCCAGCAGCCGAGGACTAGATGGCACTGAAGCTTTCTTT. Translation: CASSRGLDGTEAFF.